This T cell receptor beta chain was sequenced during a study of glioma-infiltrating T cells after dendritic cell vaccination. Study-level points and caveats: Few patients contributed both blood and tumor specimens.

Libraries were prepared by immunoSEQ multiplex PCR; TCRdb keeps only in-frame clonotypes and omits some of them. The sample lists 55,000 to 75,000 clones, roughly 80% seen once, with around 14% in the top ten. As concerns this clone: Its antigen remains unknown.

With V trimmed by 1 base and J by 8 bases, 4 bases remained unmatched. The germline V gene has CDR1 SGHTA and CDR2 FQGNSA. The CDR3 sequence is 15 residues long. Indicated time point: after dendritic cell vaccination, including at tumor progression/relapse. Isocitrate dehydrogenase mutation was absent in all glioblastoma patients. The chain couples TRBV7-2 to TRBJ1-4; 10 bases align to TRBD1. The sample consisted of blood, taken after dendritic cell vaccination. This receptor was identified in a human donor with glioblastoma. CDR3 amino acids: CASSLGGTGVEKLFF. For the CDR3, the DNA is TGTGCCAGCAGCTTAGGGGGGACAGGGGTAGAAAAACTGTTTTTT.